A selection of T cell receptor beta chains follows, all from one sample in a study of blood T cell repertoires in COVID-19. The protocol was immunoSEQ multiplex PCR, while the TCRdb copy is restricted to in-frame clones and leaves out a portion. The table lists about 200,000 clones, approximately 86% of them singletons. What was sequenced was peripheral blood. The receptors stem from a man aged 60-69 years with acute or convalescent COVID-19. Both conserved end residues are part of each CDR3. The D gene is left open where the match is weak. Clone size is given for some rows only: seen once, a few or many times, or a class if the clone is expanded.

J gene	CDR3 length	clone size	D gene	V gene	CDR3 DNA	CDR3 protein
TRBJ1-3	14	NA	NA	TRBV5-4	TGTGCCAGCAGCATGACAGGCTCTGGAAACACCATATATTTT	CASSMTGSGNTIYF
TRBJ1-5	15	NA	TRBD1	TRBV18	TGTGCCAGCTCACCAGGGACAGGGGGCAATCAGCCCCAGCATTTT	CASSPGTGGNQPQHF
TRBJ1-2	15	NA	NA	TRBV3-1/TRBV3-2	TGTGCCAGCAGCCAAGATCAGGCAGGGGACTATGGCTACACCTTC	CASSQDQAGDYGYTF
TRBJ2-3	14	NA	NA	TRBV27	TGTGCCAGCAGCCGTCAGGGGAGCACAGATACGCAGTATTTT	CASSRQGSTDTQYF
TRBJ1-5	16	NA	TRBD1	TRBV3-1/TRBV3-2	TGTGCCAGCAGCCCGGAGGGTACAGGGGGGGCTCAGCCCCAGCATTTT	CASSPEGTGGAQPQHF
TRBJ1-1	14	NA	NA	TRBV9	TGTGCCAGCAGCGTAGATGGGGCTTACACTGAAGCTTTCTTT	CASSVDGAYTEAFF
TRBJ2-3	16	NA	NA	TRBV18	TGTGCCAGCTCACCCGTGGGCAGGGGTTCTTCAGATACGCAGTATTTT	CASSPVGRGSSDTQYF
TRBJ2-2	15	NA	TRBD2	TRBV7-2	TGTGCCAGCAGCTTACAACTAGCGGGTACCGGGGAGCTGTTTTTT	CASSLQLAGTGELFF
TRBJ2-2	17	few	TRBD1	TRBV5-1	TGCGCCAGCAGCCTGGGGGACAGGGCCACGAACACCGGGGAGCTGTTTTTT	CASSLGDRATNTGELFF
TRBJ2-1	17	NA	TRBD2	TRBV6-2/TRBV6-3	TGTGCCAGCAGTTACCCGCCTGGACTAGCGGGCCATCATGAGCAGTTCTTC	CASSYPPGLAGHHEQFF
TRBJ2-7	17	NA	TRBD2	TRBV5-4	TGTGCCAGCAGCTTGCCTAGCGGGGGAATACAAACCTACGAGCAGTACTTC	CASSLPSGGIQTYEQYF
TRBJ1-1	15	NA	TRBD1	TRBV19	TGTGCCAGTAGTATCCCGGGACAGGGTTACACTGAAGCTTTCTTT	CASSIPGQGYTEAFF
TRBJ2-3	14	NA	NA	TRBV4-2	TGTGCCAGCAGCCAAGACGGGAATACAGATACGCAGTATTTT	CASSQDGNTDTQYF
TRBJ2-3	15	NA	TRBD2	TRBV6-5	TGTGCCAGCACCCTAAGCGGGGGGGCCCCAGATACGCAGTATTTT	CASTLSGGAPDTQYF
TRBJ2-7	15	NA	NA	TRBV18	TGTGCCAGCTCACCACCGTTCCAGGGGTCGGTAGAGCAGTACTTC	CASSPPFQGSVEQYF
TRBJ2-3	14	NA	NA	TRBV5-4	TGTGCCAGCAGCGCGGACAGCTCCACAGATACGCAGTATTTT	CASSADSSTDTQYF
TRBJ1-1	13	NA	NA	TRBV7-9	TGTGCCAACTCTGGGAGGGGAATCACTGAAGCTTTCTTT	CANSGRGITEAFF
TRBJ1-6	14	NA	NA	TRBV6-5	TGTGCCAGCCTATCACAGGCATATAATTCACCCCTCCACTTT	CASLSQAYNSPLHF
TRBJ1-5	14	NA	NA	TRBV19	TGTGCCAGTAGTATGGAGGGGGGGAATCAGCCCCAGCATTTT	CASSMEGGNQPQHF
TRBJ1-2	15	NA	NA	TRBV6-2/TRBV6-3	TGTGCCAGCAGTTTCCCCGGACAAGGGAACTATGGCTACACCTTC	CASSFPGQGNYGYTF
TRBJ2-7	12	NA	TRBD1	TRBV6-7	TGTGCCAGCAGAGAAGGGGGCCACGAGCAGTACTTC	CASREGGHEQYF